This T cell receptor (beta chain) was sequenced for a study of blood T cell repertoires in COVID-19. Study in general: The origin of the acute and convalescent COVID-19 samples was the United States, Italy and Spain.

Authors' methods: Scientists estimated how many nucleated cells there were by amplifying reference gene primers. Method: immunoSEQ multiplex PCR; TCRdb's copy keeps in-frame clones and lacks some. V, J and clone size are those of that table, while D and trimming were read from the DNA. The sample lists some 31,000 clones; 85% were seen once. Germline assignment: CDR1 MNHEY and CDR2 SVGAGI. J was trimmed by 2 bases and V by 6 bases; bases with no gene match: 4. CDR3 length equals 15 residues. The chain couples TRBV6-5 to TRBJ2-3, with 11 nucleotides matching TRBD2. The sequence was collected from a human donor with acute or convalescent COVID-19. The donor label of this sample is uncertain. Sequencing input: peripheral blood. The DNA for the CDR3 is TGTGCCAGCAGGCTGACTAGCGGGGTCACAGATACGCAGTATTTT. Translated, it gives CASRLTSGVTDTQYF.